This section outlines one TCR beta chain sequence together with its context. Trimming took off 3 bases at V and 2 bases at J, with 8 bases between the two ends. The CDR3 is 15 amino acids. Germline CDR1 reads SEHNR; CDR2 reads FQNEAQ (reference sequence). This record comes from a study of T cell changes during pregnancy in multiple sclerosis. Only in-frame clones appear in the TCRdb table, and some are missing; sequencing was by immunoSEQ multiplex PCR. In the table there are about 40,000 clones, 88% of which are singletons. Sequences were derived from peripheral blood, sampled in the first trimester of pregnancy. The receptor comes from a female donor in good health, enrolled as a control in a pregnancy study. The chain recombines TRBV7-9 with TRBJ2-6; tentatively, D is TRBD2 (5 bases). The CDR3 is CASSLDLAGANVLTF. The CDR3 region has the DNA TGTGCCAGCAGCTTGGACTTAGCTGGGGCCAACGTCCTGACTTTC.